This T cell receptor (beta chain) appears in the sequencing data of a study of molecular identifiers for immune sequencing clone quantification (dated by TCRdb to between 2018 and 2020). About the full investigation: For a replicate experiment, the RNA from either approximately 20,000 or 100,000 naive CD8 T cells was divided into five aliquots, and four of those aliquots went on to sequencing. CD8 T cells were used in a methods study to benchmark molecular-identifier clustering-based TCR repertoire sequencing (MIDCIRS) and TCR RNA copy counting. The paper as a whole reports these results and caveats: Modeling estimated about three recovered TCR RNA copies per cell, compared with about 10 by digital PCR, which implies approximately 30% capture efficiency. The sizes of highly expanded clones could end up underestimated when identical TCR molecules share a barcode. A single cell's worth of spiked-in Jurkat TCR RNA was reported detectable even among approximately 930,000 naive CD8 T cells. In CMV-specific effector cells, over 98% of molecules were held by clones above 20 RNA copies, whereas under 1% of molecules were held by such clones in naive cells. The naive libraries included spiked-in Jurkat TCR RNA (roughly 11 copies' worth), and this RNA is not part of the donor repertoire. When barcode sub-clustering was not used, chimeric consensus sequences inflated TCR diversity, with chimeras reaching as high as 47%.

Libraries of naive CD8 T cells were built from around 20,000 to 990,000 sorted cells, with 10%, 30% or 50% of the purified RNA used. On a BD FACSAria II, naive CD8 T cells were FACS-sorted as CD8+CD4-CCR7+CD45RA+ and collected into RLT Plus buffer. To test detection sensitivity, Jurkat RNA equal to around 10 TCR copies was added to samples of about 20,000-1,000,000 naive CD8 T cells. Enrichment of CD8 T cells was done with RosetteSep CD8+ T Cell Enrichment Cocktail plus Ficoll-Paque, and ACK red cell lysis came afterward. The CDR3 sequence holds 13 residues, the cysteine and phenylalanine included. Only CDR3 DNA is held: 39 bases, read in frame from base 1. The junction shows trimming of 5 bases on V and 6 bases on J, plus 14 bases between the germline ends. Taken from the germline V gene (reference sequence), the CDR1 and CDR2 loops are LNHDA and SQIVND. Libraries were made using PCR. TCRdb records Illumina HiSeq 4000 as the sequencer. Bulk TCR libraries were prepared as previously described, using TCR primers listed in Table S5. Purification of total RNA was performed with the Qiagen AllPrep DNA/RNA kit. Reads from multiple sequencing runs of the same library were pooled before analysis. The original pipeline was this. Reads were retained only if their TCR constant sequence matched exactly, and those retained reads were trimmed to 150 nt and grouped according to their 12-nt molecular barcodes. Reads in each barcode group were sub-clustered using a 15% Levenshtein threshold, and a quality-weighted consensus sequence was built for each RNA molecule. Non-functional sequences were discarded, and so were lower-count sequences lying one edit away from another sequence. On the basis of fitting two negative binomial distributions, barcode sub-clusters with fewer than 20% of the maximum read count were discarded. Starting from the raw public reads, TCRdb applied fastp trimming at Q25, assembled clones with MiXCR and retained in-frame beta chains. Rows are combined by CDR3 protein, so each entry shows the most common genes and DNA. In this record, the V and J calls reflect TCRdb's handling and not the investigators' own analysis. The table for this sample lists about half a million distinct CDR3 sequences; 20% to 25% of them were counted only once. In total, the top ten clones hold around 0.86% of the sample.

This clonotype was detected ten times or more. Its cognate antigen has yet to be identified. Per-nucleotide qualities are absent, and no much larger clonotype sits a single base away. Sequencing used naive CD8+ T cells from blood, with Jurkat cell RNA spiked in. The cell subset or site tag for this specimen amounts to: FACS-sorted CD8+CD4-CCR7+CD45RA+ naive T cells. The V and J genes are TRBV19 and TRBJ2-7; TRBD2 is possibly the D segment (6 matching bases). The receptor comes from a human donor in good health. Some libraries in this study had Jurkat cell RNA spiked in. Here the CDR3 is given as CASSPTSFSEQYF. The DNA sequence follows: TGTGCCAGTAGTCCGACTAGTTTCAGCGAGCAGTACTTC.